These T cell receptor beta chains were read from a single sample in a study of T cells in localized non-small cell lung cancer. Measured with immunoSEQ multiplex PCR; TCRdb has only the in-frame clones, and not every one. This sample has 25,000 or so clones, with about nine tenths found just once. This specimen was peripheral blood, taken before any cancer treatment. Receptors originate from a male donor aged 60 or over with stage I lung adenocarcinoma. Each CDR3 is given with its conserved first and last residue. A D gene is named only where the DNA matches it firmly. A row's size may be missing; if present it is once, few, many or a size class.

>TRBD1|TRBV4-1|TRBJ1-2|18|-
CASSPTDFIGTGNYGYTF
TGCGCCAGCAGCCCGACAGATTTTATCGGGACAGGAAACTATGGCTACACCTTC
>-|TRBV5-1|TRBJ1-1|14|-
CASSLGGSNTEAFF
TGCGCCAGCAGCTTGGGGGGTTCGAACACTGAAGCTTTCTTT
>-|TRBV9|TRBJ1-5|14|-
CASSLGPGTQPQHF
TGTGCCAGCAGCCTGGGGCCGGGGACTCAGCCCCAGCATTTT
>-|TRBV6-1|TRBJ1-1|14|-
CASSDTDPRTEAFF
TGTGCCAGCAGTGATACGGATCCGAGGACTGAAGCTTTCTTT
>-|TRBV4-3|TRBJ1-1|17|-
CASSQDSGQGLNTEAFF
TGCGCCAGCAGCCAAGATTCAGGGCAGGGTCTGAACACTGAAGCTTTCTTT
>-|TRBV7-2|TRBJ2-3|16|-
CASSLGPAASTDTQYF
TGTGCCAGCAGCTTAGGTCCAGCGGCTAGCACAGATACGCAGTATTTT
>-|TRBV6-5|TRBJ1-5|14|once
CASRPSGGNQPQHF
TGTGCCAGCAGGCCCAGTGGGGGAAATCAGCCCCAGCATTTT
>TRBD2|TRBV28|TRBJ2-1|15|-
CASRWGGASYNEQFF
TGTGCCAGCAGGTGGGGGGGAGCCTCCTACAATGAGCAGTTCTTC
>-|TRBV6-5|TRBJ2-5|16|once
CASSYSPYPDPETQYF
TGTGCCAGCAGTTACAGTCCGTATCCCGACCCAGAGACCCAGTACTTC
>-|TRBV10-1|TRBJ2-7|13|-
CVPLRRVSHEQYF
TGCGTCCCGCTTCGGAGGGTATCCCACGAGCAGTACTTC
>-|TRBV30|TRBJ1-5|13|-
CAWSVLRDQPQHF
TGTGCCTGGAGTGTATTGAGGGATCAGCCCCAGCATTTT
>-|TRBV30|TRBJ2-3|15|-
CAWSLGGVRTDTQYF
TGTGCCTGGAGTTTAGGGGGGGTCCGCACAGATACGCAGTATTTT
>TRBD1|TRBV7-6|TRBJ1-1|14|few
CASSAGTGMTEAFF
TGTGCCAGCAGCGCCGGGACAGGGATGACTGAAGCTTTCTTT
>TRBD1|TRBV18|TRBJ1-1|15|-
CASSLTGPMNTEAFF
TGTGCCAGCTCACTGACAGGGCCCATGAACACTGAAGCTTTCTTT
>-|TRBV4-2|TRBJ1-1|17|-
CASSQGRGRGMNTEAFF
TGTGCCAGCAGCCAAGGCCGGGGGCGAGGGATGAACACTGAAGCTTTCTTT
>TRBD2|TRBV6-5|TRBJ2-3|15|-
CASTRSGARTDTQYF
TGTGCCAGCACCCGGAGCGGGGCTCGCACAGATACGCAGTATTTT
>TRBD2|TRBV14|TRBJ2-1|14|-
CASSQGRGANEQFF
TGTGCCAGCAGCCAAGGGCGGGGGGCGAATGAGCAGTTCTTC
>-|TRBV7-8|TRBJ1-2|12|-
CASSQTDYGYTF
TGTGCCAGCAGCCAGACAGACTATGGCTACACCTTC
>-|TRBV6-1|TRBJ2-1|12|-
CASSASLAGQFF
TGTGCCAGCAGCGCCAGTCTAGCCGGGCAGTTCTTC
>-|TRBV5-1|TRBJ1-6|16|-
CASSLLGPIADSPLHF
TGCGCCAGCAGCTTGTTGGGTCCCATCGCGGATTCACCCCTCCACTTT
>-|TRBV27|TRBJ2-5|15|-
CASSSLRTAQETQYF
TGTGCCAGCAGTTCCCTTAGGACAGCCCAAGAGACCCAGTACTTC
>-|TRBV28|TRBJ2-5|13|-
CASGLGGQETQYF
TGTGCCAGCGGCTTAGGAGGGCAAGAGACCCAGTACTTC
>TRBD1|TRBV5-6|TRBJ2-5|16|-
CASGLRGGPSQETQYF
TGTGCCAGCGGACTGAGAGGGGGCCCGTCCCAAGAGACCCAGTACTTC
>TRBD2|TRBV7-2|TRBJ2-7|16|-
CASSRTGGGESYEQYF
TGTGCCAGCAGCAGAACCGGTGGGGGGGAATCCTACGAGCAGTACTTC
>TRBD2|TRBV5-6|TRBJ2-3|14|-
CASSLSGGAYTQYF
TGTGCCAGCAGCTTAAGCGGGGGGGCCTATACGCAGTATTTT
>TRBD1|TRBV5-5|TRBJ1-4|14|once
CASSPLTGREKLFF
TGTGCCAGCAGCCCCCTGACAGGGAGAGAAAAACTGTTTTTT
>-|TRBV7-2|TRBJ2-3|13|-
CASSSGFTDTQYF
TGTGCCAGCAGTTCGGGATTTACAGATACGCAGTATTTT
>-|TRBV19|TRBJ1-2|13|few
CASSRQSNYGYTF
TGTGCCAGTAGTAGACAGTCTAACTATGGCTACACCTTC
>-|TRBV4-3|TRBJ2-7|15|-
CASSQDGTAIYEQYF
TGCGCCAGCAGCCAAGACGGGACGGCAATCTACGAGCAGTACTTC